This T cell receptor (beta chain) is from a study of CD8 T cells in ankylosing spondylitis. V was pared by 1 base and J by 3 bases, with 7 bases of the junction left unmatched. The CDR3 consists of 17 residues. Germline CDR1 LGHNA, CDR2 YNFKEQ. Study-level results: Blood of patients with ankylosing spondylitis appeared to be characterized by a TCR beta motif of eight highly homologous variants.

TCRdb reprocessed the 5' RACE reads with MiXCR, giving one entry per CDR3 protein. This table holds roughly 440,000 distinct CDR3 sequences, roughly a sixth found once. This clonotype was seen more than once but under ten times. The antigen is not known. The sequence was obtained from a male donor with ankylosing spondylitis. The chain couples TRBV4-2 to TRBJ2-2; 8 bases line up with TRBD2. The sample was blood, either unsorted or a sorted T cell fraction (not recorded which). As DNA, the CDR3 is TGTGCCAGCAGCCAAGGCAGCGGGAGAGGACACACCGGGGAGCTGTTTTTT. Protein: CASSQGSGRGHTGELFF.